Sequencing of this T cell receptor (beta chain) was carried out in a study of T-cell reconstitution after alpha-beta-depleted transplantation in children. Regarding this clonotype: This may arise from a read error, as a much more abundant clone is one base away.

Preparing the TCRbeta library involved the use of unique molecular identifiers. TCRdb called the PCR reads again in MiXCR, with one record for every CDR3 protein. The sample includes about 640,000 distinct CDR3 sequences, roughly 17% seen only once; the top ten take approximately 1.1%. The CDR3 has 15 residues. Per germline, CDR1 DFQATT and CDR2 SNEGSKA (reference sequence). V dropped 6 bases and J dropped 1 base, with 18 bases sitting between them. The TCR sequence derives from a human donor who donated a stem cell graft to a child with acute myeloid leukemia. The sample was PBMCs from the stem cell graft donor, taken from the stem cell graft. This chain uses TRBV20-1 with TRBJ1-1; D perhaps matches TRBD1 (6 bases). CDR3: CSAIVRGAWNTEAFF. DNA of the CDR3: TGCAGTGCCATAGTAAGGGGGGCCTGGAACACTGAAGCTTTCTTT.